Below are 32 T cell receptor beta chains sequenced from a single sample in a study of shared clonotypes between healthy human individuals. Method: immunoSEQ multiplex PCR; TCRdb's copy keeps in-frame clones and lacks some. This table holds approximately 2.5 million clones, 85% to 95% found once. Sequenced sample: naive CD4+ T cells sorted from blood. As for subset: CD45RA+ positively selected. These receptors came from a man younger than 35 in good health.

The chain joins TRBV19 to TRBJ1-3; 7 positions match TRBD1. After removal of 10 bases from V and 4 bases from J, the junction contained 7 bases not matched to a gene. The CDR3 is 13 residues long. CDR1 and CDR2 (germline): LNHDA, SQIVND (reference sequence). Here the CDR3 reads CAISTGNGNTIYF. The CDR3 DNA reads as TGTGCCATTTCGACAGGGAACGGAAACACCATATATTTT.

The chain combines TRBV9 with TRBJ2-7, with a possible D match to TRBD2 (5 bases). The CDR3 is 14 residues long. Germline CDR1 is SGDLS and CDR2 is YYNGEE. The ends were cut back, 0 bases at V and 3 bases at J, with 10 bases in the middle. This CDR3 is CASSVVGVGYEQYF. CDR3 sequence (DNA): TGTGCCAGCAGCGTAGTCGGGGTAGGCTACGAGCAGTACTTC. The full variable domain, rest sourced from reference TRBV9 and TRBJ2-7, is DSGVTQTPKHLITATGQRVTLRCSPRSGDLSVYWYQQSLDQGLQFLIQYYNGEERAKGNILERFSAQQFPDLHSELNLSSLELGDSALYFCASSVVGVGYEQYFGPGTRLTVT.

The chain carries TRBV28 and TRBJ2-7, with 11 bases matching TRBD1. J lost 5 bases, V lost 2 bases, and 11 bases had no gene match. CDR3 length: 17 residues. The V gene's germline CDR1 is MDHEN and CDR2 SYDVKM. As DNA, the CDR3 is TGTGCCAGCAGTTTAAACCCTGGGACAGGGGGTTCCCACGAGCAGTACTTC. Amino acid sequence: CASSLNPGTGGSHEQYF.

This clone was observed a few times. The chain is built from TRBV2 and TRBJ2-2; D possibly corresponds to TRBD2 (6 bases). V was shortened by 8 bases and J by 7 bases, with 14 bases between the two germline ends. Germline CDR1 reads SNHLY; CDR2 reads FYNNEI. The CDR3 loop spans 13 amino acids. The CDR3, as DNA: TGTGCCAGCGAGGCTAGCGTGGTCGGGGAGCTGTTTTTT. Its protein is CASEASVVGELFF.

The chain has TRBV4-1 and TRBJ2-7; 9 nucleotides agree with TRBD1. This CDR3 is built from 17 residues. The germline V gene encodes CDR1 MGHRA and CDR2 YSYEKL. J lost 2 bases, V lost 3 bases, and 11 bases had no gene match. CDR3 nucleotides: TGCGCCAGCAGCCAGGTCTCTACCGGGACAGGGACCTACGAGCAGTACTTC. Residues: CASSQVSTGTGTYEQYF.

To note about this clone: At the DNA level, this CDR3 is encoded by other sequences in the same sample as well. This sequence joins TRBV7-9 and TRBJ2-5; D gene unclear. This CDR3 comprises 11 residues. V lost 5 bases and J lost 2, with 3 bases in between. Per germline, CDR1 SEHNR and CDR2 FQNEAQ (reference sequence). In DNA, the CDR3 is TGTGCCAGCAGCCGGCAAGAGACCCAGTACTTC. Amino acids: CASSRQETQYF.

The chain is built from TRBV7-6 and TRBJ2-5, with TRBD1 matching over 8 bases. The CDR3 length is 16 residues. Germline V gene sequence: CDR1 SGHVS, CDR2 FNYEAQ. With V trimmed by 3 bases and J by 5 bases, 11 bases remained unmatched. CDR3 protein: CASSLDYPGGVETQYF. CDR3 sequence (DNA): TGTGCCAGCAGCTTGGACTACCCAGGGGGCGTGGAGACCCAGTACTTC.

This clone occurred once. The gene calls are TRBV11-2 and TRBJ2-2; 7 nucleotides match TRBD1. The CDR3 contains 16 residues. The V gene's germline CDR1 is SGHAT and CDR2 FQNNGV. V lost 1 base to trimming and J lost 3 bases; unmatched junction nucleotides: 5. CDR3 bases: TGTGCCAGCAGCTTAGGCTACAGGGGTTACACCGGGGAGCTGTTTTTT. Protein sequence: CASSLGYRGYTGELFF.

V usage is TRBV27 and J usage is TRBJ2-5; the match to TRBD2 covers 9 bases. J was trimmed by 5 bases and V by 5 bases; bases with no gene match: 6. Germline V gives CDR1 MNHEY, CDR2 SMNVEV (reference sequence). The CDR3 extends over 14 amino acids. The chain's CDR3 is CASSPWREGETQYF. The CDR3 region has the DNA TGTGCCAGCAGTCCTTGGCGGGAGGGGGAGACCCAGTACTTC.

The chain uses TRBV5-8 and TRBJ2-5; D not certain. Looked up from germline, CDR1 is SGHTS and CDR2 is YDEGEE. The CDR3 runs to 13 residues. V dropped 1 base and J dropped 3 bases, with 7 bases sitting between them. CDR3 in DNA: TGTGCCAGCAGCTTGTGGCCAAAAGAGACCCAGTACTTC. Amino acid sequence: CASSLWPKETQYF.

The chain is built from TRBV5-1 and TRBJ2-1, with a weak D call TRBD2 (5 bases). From germline, CDR1 is SGHRS and CDR2 YFSETQ. CDR3 size: 21 residues. V was pared by 0 bases and J by 0 bases, with 25 bases between. In nucleotides, the CDR3 is TGCGCCAGCAGCTTGGATGTTGGTAGCGCTATATATCTGAGCTCCTACAATGAGCAGTTCTTC. It codes for CASSLDVGSAIYLSSYNEQFF.

The CDR3 sequence is CASSFWSYEQYF. In nucleotides, the CDR3 is TGTGCCAGCAGCTTTTGGAGCTACGAGCAGTACTTC. The chain carries TRBV5-6 and TRBJ2-5; no reliable D call. The J call may be wrong; the DNA end is better matched by TRBJ2-7. The germline V gene encodes CDR1 SGHDT and CDR2 YYEEEE. The CDR3 runs 12 residues.

This chain joins TRBV27 and TRBJ2-3; D is unresolved. Trimming removed 2 bases from V and 5 bases from J, with 11 bases in between. CDR1 is MNHEY, CDR2 SMNVEV, per germline (reference sequence). This CDR3 contains 14 residues. The CDR3 DNA follows: TGTGCCAGCAGTTTAGACGGTAGATTAGATACGCAGTATTTT. Protein product: CASSLDGRLDTQYF.

This chain connects TRBV11-3 to TRBJ2-1, with TRBD1 matching 7 bases. Germline CDR1 reads SGHNT; CDR2 reads YENEEA. With 3 bases clipped from V and 4 bases from J, the junction kept 6 bases outside the gene matches. This CDR3 is 15 amino acids long. CDR3 protein: CASSLGQSLYNEQFF. CDR3 coding DNA: TGTGCCAGCAGCTTGGGACAGAGTCTTTACAATGAGCAGTTCTTC. Filled out from reference TRBV11-3 and TRBJ2-1, the complete variable domain reads EAGVVQSPRYKIIEKKQPVAFWCNPISGHNTLYWYLQNLGQGPELLIRYENEEAVDDSQLPKDRFSAERLKGVDSTLKIQPAELGDSAVYLCASSLGQSLYNEQFFGPGTRLTVL.

Points on this clone: This may be a read error: a much more frequent sequence differs by one nucleotide. This same CDR3 is encoded by further DNA sequences in the sample. The rearrangement joins TRBV5-6 to TRBJ1-5; no clear D. Trimming shortened V by 0 bases and J by 0 bases, and 7 bases separated the two germline ends. This CDR3 contains 15 residues. Germline CDR1 reads SGHDT; CDR2 reads YYEEEE. CDR3 sequence: CASSLEGSSNQPQHF. CDR3 DNA sequence: TGTGCCAGCAGCTTGGAGGGCAGTAGCAATCAGCCCCAGCATTTT. Based on the CDR3 plus reference TRBV5-6 and TRBJ1-5, the full variable domain is DAGVTQSPTHLIKTRGQQVTLRCSPKSGHDTVSWYQQALGQGPQFIFQYYEEEERQRGNFPDRFSGHQFPNYSSELNVNALLLGDSALYLCASSLEGSSNQPQHFGDGTRLSIL.

The chain recombines TRBV29-1 with TRBJ2-1; the match to TRBD2 covers 10 bases. The germline V gene encodes CDR1 SQVTM and CDR2 ANQGSEA. V gave up 5 bases and J gave up 7 bases; unmatched junction bases: 11. The CDR3 spans 15 residues. The CDR3 DNA reads as TGCAGCGTTCGTCCTAGCGGGAGTTTGTATAATGAGCAGTTCTTC. It specifies CSVRPSGSLYNEQFF.

The chain uses TRBV2 and TRBJ1-5; D not resolved. Trimming left V 2 bases short and J 7 bases short, with 6 bases between. The CDR3 totals 12 residues. Per the germline V gene, CDR1 is SNHLY and CDR2 is FYNNEI. The CDR3 DNA is TGTGCCAGCAGTGAAATCAAACAGCCCCAGCATTTT. This encodes CASSEIKQPQHF. The whole variable domain, filled in from reference TRBV2 and TRBJ1-5, reads EPEVTQTPSHQVTQMGQEVILRCVPISNHLYFYWYRQILGQKVEFLVSFYNNEISEKSEIFDDQFSVERPDGSNFTLKIRSTKLEDSAMYFCASSEIKQPQHFGDGTRLSIL.

This clone was seen a handful of times. This sample also contains other DNA sequences that code for the same CDR3. CDR3 bases: TGTGCCTGGAGTGTATGGGGCGGCAATCAGCCCCAGCATTTT. Translation: CAWSVWGGNQPQHF. J is TRBJ1-5 and V is TRBV30; a weak D match, TRBD1 (5 bases). Per germline, CDR1 GTSNPN and CDR2 SVGIG (reference sequence). The CDR3 totals 14 residues. With 0 bases removed from V and 2 bases from J, the gap between germline ends came to 8 bases.

The J gene is TRBJ1-4, the V gene TRBV6-1; no definite D call. CDR3 length equals 14 residues. Germline assignment: CDR1 MNHNS and CDR2 SASEGT. V lost 3 bases, J lost 4 bases, and 9 bases lay in between. The CDR3 loop is CASSEGRSNEKLFF. The DNA for the CDR3 is TGTGCCAGCAGTGAGGGTAGGAGTAATGAAAAACTGTTTTTT.

Here the CDR3 reads CAISDVGRGTGELFF. As DNA, the CDR3 is TGTGCCATCAGTGATGTCGGAAGGGGCACCGGGGAGCTGTTTTTT. The chain links TRBV10-3 to TRBJ2-2; the D gene is possibly TRBD1 (5 bases). V was shortened by 3 bases and J by 4 bases, with 12 bases between the two germline ends. Per germline, CDR1 ENHRY and CDR2 SYGVKD. The CDR3 covers 15 residues.

This chain connects TRBV2 to TRBJ1-4, with TRBD1 matching over 10 bases. The CDR3 length is 13 residues. In germline, CDR1 is SNHLY, CDR2 FYNNEI. The V gene end was trimmed by 6 bases and the J gene end by 8 bases; junction bases not matched to a gene: 3. The CDR3, as DNA: TGTGCCAGCAGGGGACAGGGGCTCGAAAAACTGTTTTTT. Residues: CASRGQGLEKLFF.

This clone was detected once. The chain couples TRBV28 to TRBJ1-5; D gene unclear. CDR1 is MDHEN, CDR2 SYDVKM, per germline. The V gene lost 1 base and the J gene lost 2 bases, with 12 bases spanning the gap. The CDR3 length is 16 residues. The CDR3 bases are TGTGCCAGCAGTTTATCGGGCAAAGCGGGCAATCAGCCCCAGCATTTT. Protein product: CASSLSGKAGNQPQHF.

Concerning this clone: Relative to the germline gene, one junction end is altered; a read error may explain this. The rearrangement links TRBV6-6 to TRBJ2-7; TRBD1 matches 9 bases. Germline-derived CDR1 and CDR2 are MNHNY and SVGAGI (reference sequence). The CDR3 covers 14 residues. CDR3 DNA: TGTGCCAGCAGGGGACAGGGAAGCTCCTACGAGCAGCACTTC. Translated: CASRGQGSSYEQHF.

This clone was seen only once. This sequence joins TRBV11-2 and TRBJ2-5; weak D call: TRBD2 (6 bases). This CDR3 has 15 amino acids. V was cut by 0 bases and J by 7 bases, with 15 bases left in between. Germline V lookup: CDR1 SGHAT, CDR2 FQNNGV. CDR3 sequence reads: CASSLEWASAGTQYF. The CDR3 nucleotides are TGTGCCAGCAGCTTAGAATGGGCTAGCGCGGGGACCCAGTACTTC.

This chain links TRBV5-1 with TRBJ1-5, with 7 bases matching TRBD1. The CDR3 loop spans 15 amino acids. Germline CDR1 is SGHRS and CDR2 is YFSETQ. The junction had 6 bases not matched to a gene; V was cut back by 4 bases and J by 2 bases. The CDR3 sequence: CASSTGTAGNQPQHF. The CDR3 bases are TGCGCCAGCAGCACCGGGACAGCTGGCAATCAGCCCCAGCATTTT.

The chain combines TRBV7-2 with TRBJ2-7; 9 bases map to TRBD2. The junction had 7 bases not matched to a gene; V was cut back by 5 bases and J by 2 bases. The length of the CDR3 is 15 residues. Germline assignment: CDR1 SGHTA and CDR2 FQGNSA. The DNA for the CDR3 is TGTGCCAGCAGCCATTCTAGCGGGGTCCCCTACGAGCAGTACTTC. Translation gives CASSHSSGVPYEQYF.

Turning to this clone: Distinct nucleotide sequences in the sample also encode this CDR3. The chain couples TRBV7-9 to TRBJ1-1, with D possibly being TRBD1 (5 bases). V was pared by 5 bases and J by 1 base, with 8 bases between. The CDR3 sequence is 13 residues long. Germline CDR1 SEHNR, CDR2 FQNEAQ (reference sequence). The CDR3 bases are TGTGCCAGCAGCCAACAGGAGAACACTGAAGCTTTCTTT. Protein product: CASSQQENTEAFF.

The chain carries TRBV5-4 and TRBJ2-1, with 8 bases fitting TRBD2. The junction had 7 bases not matched to a gene; V was cut back by 4 bases and J by 1 base. The CDR3 is 16 amino acids. Germline V gene lookup returns CDR1 SGHNT and CDR2 YYREEE (reference sequence). This chain's CDR3 is CASSGLSGISYNEQFF. The CDR3 nucleotides are TGTGCCAGCAGCGGACTTAGCGGGATATCCTACAATGAGCAGTTCTTC.

This chain uses TRBV2 with TRBJ1-2; D remains ambiguous. Germline assignment: CDR1 SNHLY and CDR2 FYNNEI. The CDR3 has 14 residues. Deletions cut 3 bases from V and 4 bases from J, with 12 bases between. The CDR3 region is CASSDGLEIYGYTF. The CDR3 bases are TGTGCCAGCAGTGATGGATTGGAGATCTATGGCTACACCTTC.

V gene TRBV2 combines with J gene TRBJ1-5, with a weak D call TRBD1 (6 bases). V was shortened by 7 bases and J by 11 bases, with 18 bases between the two germline ends. CDR1 is SNHLY, CDR2 FYNNEI, per germline. The CDR3 covers 13 residues. The CDR3 spells CASTEQGFETQHF. Here the CDR3 DNA reads TGTGCCAGCACCGAACAGGGTTTCGAGACCCAGCATTTT.

V is TRBV10-3 and J is TRBJ2-2, with 7 bases aligning to TRBD2. V lost 4 bases, J lost 6 bases, and 2 bases stayed unmatched. The germline CDR1 and CDR2 sequences are ENHRY and SYGVKD. There are 13 residues in the CDR3. For the CDR3, the DNA is TGTGCCATCAGTGGGGGGGGACCCGGGGAGCTGTTTTTT. Its translation: CAISGGGPGELFF.

This sequence joins TRBV6-6 and TRBJ1-6; D is unclear. CDR1 and CDR2 from the germline V gene are MNHNY and SVGAGI (reference sequence). The CDR3 extends over 13 amino acids. V was shortened by 5 bases and J by 7 bases, with 9 bases between the two germline ends. The CDR3 is CASSRYKNSPLHF. Here the CDR3 DNA reads TGTGCCAGCAGTCGCTATAAGAATTCACCCCTCCACTTT.